The sequence of this T cell receptor beta chain was determined in a study of PD-1 blockade in classical Hodgkin lymphoma. From germline, CDR1 is MNHEY and CDR2 SMNVEV (reference sequence). The CDR3 covers 16 residues. J gave up 4 bases and V 3 bases, and 11 bases lay outside the gene matches. As concerns this clone: Its antigen is still unknown.

Every patient relapsed after autologous stem cell transplantation, and brentuximab vedotin exposure varied. Best responses were complete response, partial response or progressive disease. Overall study findings and caveats: In CD4+ cells, TCR diversity went up significantly by C4D1, but in CD8+ cells it did not.

Repertoires were generated with immunoSEQ multiplex PCR, while TCRdb's copy carries only in-frame clones and drops some. Of 95,000 to 100,000 clones in the sample, more than 85% were seen once. The clonotype originates from a human donor with classical Hodgkin lymphoma. The sequencing here drew on peripheral blood mononuclear cells (PBMCs), taken before the second cycle of nivolumab. This chain joins TRBV27 and TRBJ1-2, with 7 bases lining up with TRBD1. Here the CDR3 DNA reads TGTGCCAGCAGTTTCCGGGACAGAGGTGAGGTCTATGGCTACACCTTC. Protein: CASSFRDRGEVYGYTF.